The 27 T cell receptor beta chains below all came from one sample that was sequenced in a study of shared T cell receptors in the human thymus. Method: immunoSEQ multiplex PCR; TCRdb's copy keeps in-frame clones and lacks some. The data contain 600,000 to 900,000 clones, over 75% of them singletons. These data were also filed under a second study, of human thymus T cells.

The sequenced material came from thymocytes. All receptors derive from a girl under two years old with a congenital heart defect.

This chain uses TRBV2 with TRBJ2-1; TRBD2 is a possible D gene (7 bases). Germline CDR1 and CDR2: SNHLY and FYNNEI. Trimming took 2 bases from V and 6 from J, leaving 14 bases between them. CDR3 length equals 15 residues. The CDR3 reads CASSEIAGASNEQFF. CDR3 DNA sequence: TGTGCCAGCAGTGAAATTGCGGGGGCCTCCAATGAGCAGTTCTTC.

The chain uses TRBV4-1 and TRBJ1-3, with D unclear. The CDR3 covers 17 residues. V was shortened by 1 base and J by 0 bases, with 13 bases between the two germline ends. Germline CDR1 and CDR2: MGHRA and YSYEKL. CDR3 DNA: TGCGCCAGCAGCCAAGTGATTACAGCCACCTCTGGAAACACCATATATTTT. Its translation: CASSQVITATSGNTIYF.

The V call is TRBV18, the J call TRBJ1-3; 8 bases line up with TRBD1. The CDR3 extends over 20 amino acids. Germline trimming cut 4 bases from V and 0 bases from J; bases unmatched to any gene: 17. Germline-derived CDR1 and CDR2 are KGHSH and LQKENI. The CDR3 DNA follows: TGTGCCAGCTCACGGGGCCGGGACAGGAATCTACTACTCTCTGGAAACACCATATATTTT. It encodes CASSRGRDRNLLLSGNTIYF. The variable domain in full, completed from reference TRBV18 and TRBJ1-3, reads NAGVMQNPRHLVRRRGQEARLRCSPMKGHSHVYWYRQLPEEGLKFMVYLQKENIIDESGMPKERFSAEFPKEGPSILRIQQVVRGDSAAYFCASSRGRDRNLLLSGNTIYFGEGSWLTVV.

This rearrangement joins TRBV2 to TRBJ1-2; TRBD1 might be the D (6 bases). There are 17 residues in the CDR3. Per the germline V gene, CDR1 is SNHLY and CDR2 is FYNNEI. Trimming cost V 7 bases and J 1 base, with 22 bases left between them. CDR3 sequence reads: CASKPRDKFTYNYGYTF. For the CDR3, the DNA is TGTGCCAGCAAGCCACGGGACAAATTTACTTATAACTATGGCTACACCTTC. Full variable domain (remainder filled in from reference TRBV2 and TRBJ1-2): EPEVTQTPSHQVTQMGQEVILRCVPISNHLYFYWYRQILGQKVEFLVSFYNNEISEKSEIFDDQFSVERPDGSNFTLKIRSTKLEDSAMYFCASKPRDKFTYNYGYTFGSGTRLTVV.

With respect to this clone: This CDR3 is also generated by other DNA sequences in the sample. V is TRBV6-1 and J is TRBJ2-7; TRBD1 matches at 7 bases. V shed 3 bases and J 3 bases; nucleotides not matched to a gene: 5. Germline V gives CDR1 MNHNS, CDR2 SASEGT. The CDR3 is made up of 14 amino acids. CDR3 protein: CASSERTGDYEQYF. CDR3 bases: TGTGCCAGCAGTGAGCGGACAGGAGACTACGAGCAGTACTTC.

This chain connects TRBV10-1 to TRBJ1-1, with 7 bases lining up with TRBD1. Germline CDR1 WNHNN, CDR2 SYGVQD (reference sequence). V lost 3 bases, J lost 10 bases, and 11 bases stayed unmatched. The CDR3 contains 14 residues. CDR3 DNA: TGCGCCAGCAGTGATTATCGGCAGGGGGTATCAGCTTTCTTT. This encodes CASSDYRQGVSAFF.

V and J are TRBV14 and TRBJ1-2, with 9 bases fitting TRBD1. The CDR3 sequence is 19 residues long. Germline V CDR1 and CDR2: SGHDN, FVKESK. The trim removed 1 base at V and 3 bases at J, leaving 15 bases unmatched. In nucleotides, the CDR3 is TGTGCCAGCAGCCAAGGTTGGGAAGGAAGGACAGGGGCCGACTATGGCTACACCTTC. Encoded protein: CASSQGWEGRTGADYGYTF. Full variable domain (outside the CDR3, taken from reference TRBV14 and TRBJ1-2): EAGVTQFPSHSVIEKGQTVTLRCDPISGHDNLYWYRRVMGKEIKFLLHFVKESKQDESGMPNNRFLAERTGGTYSTLKVQPAELEDSGVYFCASSQGWEGRTGADYGYTFGSGTRLTVV.

Here the CDR3 reads CASSPVVNTEAFF. Written as DNA, the CDR3 is TGTGCCAGCAGCCCGGTAGTGAACACTGAAGCTTTCTTT. This chain links TRBV6-1 with TRBJ1-1; D is unresolved. CDR1 and CDR2 (germline): MNHNS, SASEGT. This CDR3 spans 13 amino acids. Between the trimmed V and J ends, which lost 6 bases and 0 bases, there was a span of 8 bases.

This chain links TRBV30 with TRBJ1-1; D possibly corresponds to TRBD1 (5 bases). Trimming left V 0 bases short and J 8 bases short, with 7 bases between. The CDR3 is made up of 11 amino acids. Looked up from germline, CDR1 is GTSNPN and CDR2 is SVGIG (reference sequence). The CDR3 coding sequence is TGTGCCTGGAGTGTAACAGGCGAAGCTTTCTTT. As protein: CAWSVTGEAFF.

The rearrangement joins TRBV18 to TRBJ2-5; the D gene is possibly TRBD1 (6 bases). Germline CDR1 KGHSH, CDR2 LQKENI. V shed 4 bases and J shed 1 base, with 19 bases lying between them. This CDR3 contains 17 residues. CDR3 sequence reads: CASSLGTPTDFQETQYF. Written as DNA, the CDR3 is TGTGCCAGCTCACTCGGGACACCAACCGACTTCCAAGAGACCCAGTACTTC. The full variable domain, in which reference TRBV18 and TRBJ2-5 provide the parts outside the CDR3, is NAGVMQNPRHLVRRRGQEARLRCSPMKGHSHVYWYRQLPEEGLKFMVYLQKENIIDESGMPKERFSAEFPKEGPSILRIQQVVRGDSAAYFCASSLGTPTDFQETQYFGPGTRLLVL.

This clone has more than one count but fewer than ten. The CDR3 spells CASSVDSGGDGEETQYF. DNA of the CDR3: TGTGCCAGCAGCGTAGATAGCGGGGGGGACGGGGAGGAGACCCAGTACTTC. The rearrangement uses TRBV9 and TRBJ2-5; 11 positions match TRBD2. Germline V gives CDR1 SGDLS, CDR2 YYNGEE. With 0 bases clipped from V and 5 bases from J, the junction kept 9 bases outside the gene matches. The CDR3 contains 17 residues.

Comments on this clone: Other DNA sequences in this specimen translate into the identical CDR3. The rearrangement links TRBV2 to TRBJ2-3, with 11 bases matching TRBD2. CDR3 size: 16 residues. J lost 6 bases, V lost 1 base, and 6 bases had no gene match. The germline gives CDR1 SNHLY, CDR2 FYNNEI. The CDR3: CASSEELAGGLDTQYF. CDR3 DNA: TGTGCCAGCAGTGAAGAGCTAGCGGGGGGTCTCGATACGCAGTATTTT.

V is TRBV5-1 and J is TRBJ1-2, with 7 bases identical to TRBD1. CDR3 size: 14 residues. V dropped 2 bases and J dropped 8; count of bases not matched to a gene: 9. Germline V gives CDR1 SGHRS, CDR2 YFSETQ. The CDR3 DNA is TGCGCCAGCAGCTTAGAGAGACGGGACAGAGGCTACACCTTC. Translating gives CASSLERRDRGYTF.

The V and J genes are TRBV5-1 and TRBJ1-2, with a weak D call TRBD1 (6 bases). CDR1 and CDR2 (germline): SGHRS, YFSETQ. Trimming left V 2 bases short and J 1 base short, with 12 bases between. The CDR3 contains 15 residues. The CDR3 sequence is CASSFGTPFNYGYTF. DNA for the CDR3: TGCGCCAGCAGCTTCGGGACACCTTTTAACTATGGCTACACCTTC.

This rearrangement joins TRBV7-6 to TRBJ1-2; TRBD1 matches 11 bases. J gave up 4 bases and V 5 bases, and 6 bases lay outside the gene matches. This CDR3 comprises 15 residues. Germline V gene sequence: CDR1 SGHVS, CDR2 FNYEAQ. The CDR3: CASSTGQGAIYGYTF. Here the CDR3 DNA reads TGTGCCAGCAGCACCGGACAGGGGGCCATCTATGGCTACACCTTC.

The V call is TRBV7-9, the J call TRBJ2-2, with TRBD2 matching over 14 bases. The length of the CDR3 is 17 residues. Unmatched junction bases numbered 6, after V lost 5 bases and J lost 4 bases. CDR1 is SEHNR, CDR2 FQNEAQ, per germline (reference sequence). The CDR3 sequence is CASSTGLAGESTGELFF. The CDR3 DNA reads as TGTGCCAGCAGCACGGGACTAGCGGGGGAGAGCACCGGGGAGCTGTTTTTT.

The chain is built from TRBV10-3 and TRBJ1-5; tentative D call: TRBD1 (5 bases). V gave up 3 bases and J gave up 8 bases, with 17 bases separating them. CDR3 length: 15 amino acids. Germline V lookup: CDR1 ENHRY, CDR2 SYGVKD. The CDR3 loop reads CAISDTGSRWEPQHF. Written as DNA, the CDR3 is TGTGCCATCAGTGACACAGGCTCCCGTTGGGAGCCCCAGCATTTT.

The CDR3 sequence: CASSESLGQNTEAFF. The CDR3 bases are TGTGCCAGCAGTGAATCTTTGGGACAGAACACTGAAGCTTTCTTT. V and J are TRBV25-1 and TRBJ1-1, with D possibly TRBD1 on 6 matching bases. The CDR3 runs to 15 residues. Germline values: CDR1 MGHDK, CDR2 SYGVNS. Trimming took 1 base from V and 1 from J, leaving 10 bases between them.

The gene calls are TRBV4-1 and TRBJ2-5, with 12 nucleotides matching TRBD2. The CDR3 length is 19 residues. Germline V CDR1 and CDR2: MGHRA, YSYEKL. V gave up 3 bases and J gave up 4 bases; unmatched junction bases: 15. The CDR3 nucleotides read TGCGCCAGCAGCCATGAAAGACTAGCGGGGGAATCGTGGGGAGAGACCCAGTACTTC. This codes for CASSHERLAGESWGETQYF.

This sequence joins TRBV10-3 and TRBJ1-1; 7 bases line up with TRBD1. Per the germline V gene, CDR1 is ENHRY and CDR2 is SYGVKD. V was pared by 8 bases and J by 3 bases, with 15 bases of the junction left unmatched. The CDR3 runs to 16 residues. The CDR3, as DNA: TGTGCCATCTCATTAGGGAAAAGGGGGCGAGACACTGAAGCTTTCTTT. Its translation is CAISLGKRGRDTEAFF.

V gene TRBV19 combines with J gene TRBJ2-1; 9 bases fit TRBD1. CDR1 is LNHDA and CDR2 is SQIVND in the germline V gene (reference sequence). V shed 0 bases, J shed 8 bases, and the junction held 11 bases outside the gene matches. The CDR3 consists of 17 residues. Written as DNA, the CDR3 is TGTGCCAGTAGTATAGATAAGGAAGGGGACAGGGTCGATGAGCAGTTCTTC. It yields the protein CASSIDKEGDRVDEQFF.

This rearrangement joins TRBV5-5 to TRBJ1-3, with 10 bases aligning to TRBD1. The J segment lost 2 bases and the V segment lost 4 bases, leaving 3 bases of the junction unmatched. The CDR3 is made up of 15 amino acids. Germline values: CDR1 SGHKS, CDR2 YYEKEE (reference sequence). CDR3 in DNA: TGTGCCAGCAGCAAAGGACAGGGGGCTGGAAACACCATATATTTT. It specifies CASSKGQGAGNTIYF.

The chain combines TRBV29-1 with TRBJ1-2, with D tentatively TRBD1 (5 bases). This CDR3 is 12 amino acids long. Trimming stripped 3 bases from V and 4 bases from J, with 9 bases between. From germline, CDR1 is SQVTM and CDR2 ANQGSEA. The CDR3 nucleotides read TGCAGCGTTGAGGACAAATCCTATGGCTACACCTTC. It encodes CSVEDKSYGYTF.

The rearrangement joins TRBV5-1 to TRBJ1-1, with D possibly matching TRBD1 (6 bases). Germline V gene lookup returns CDR1 SGHRS and CDR2 YFSETQ. The CDR3 covers 13 residues. V lost 3 bases and J 8 bases, leaving 14 bases between the germline ends. The DNA for the CDR3 is TGCGCCAGCAGCTCAACTGGACAGACCGAAGCTTTCTTT. Translated, it gives CASSSTGQTEAFF. The complete variable domain, with remaining parts taken from reference TRBV5-1 and TRBJ1-1, reads KAGVTQTPRYLIKTRGQQVTLSCSPISGHRSVSWYQQTPGQGLQFLFEYFSETQRNKGNFPGRFSGRQFSNSRSEMNVSTLELGDSALYLCASSSTGQTEAFFGQGTRLTVV.

This clone was seen only once. The chain couples TRBV9 to TRBJ2-7; TRBD1 matches at 7 bases. Trimming removed 4 bases from V and 7 bases from J; junction bases left unmatched: 11. The CDR3 totals 14 residues. The V gene's germline CDR1 is SGDLS and CDR2 YYNGEE. CDR3 protein: CASSFDRDEEEQYF. CDR3 nucleotide sequence: TGTGCCAGCAGCTTCGACAGGGATGAGGAAGAGCAGTACTTC.

The chain carries TRBV30 and TRBJ2-5; D possibly corresponds to TRBD1 (6 bases). CDR3 size: 21 residues. CDR1 GTSNPN and CDR2 SVGIG come from the germline V gene (reference sequence). Trimming shortened V by 0 bases and J by 0 bases, and 29 bases separated the two germline ends. Written as DNA, the CDR3 is TGTGCCTGGAGTGTAAACCCTCCCCCAGGGGTGGGGAGTTTGAACCAAGAGACCCAGTACTTC. This sequence encodes CAWSVNPPPGVGSLNQETQYF.

V and J are TRBV10-3 and TRBJ2-7, with 7 bases that match TRBD1. V dropped 5 bases and J dropped 2; count of bases not matched to a gene: 3. The germline gives CDR1 ENHRY, CDR2 SYGVKD. The CDR3 has 13 amino acids. In DNA form, the CDR3 reads TGTGCCATCAGTTCGGGACAGCCCTACGAGCAGTACTTC. It specifies CAISSGQPYEQYF.